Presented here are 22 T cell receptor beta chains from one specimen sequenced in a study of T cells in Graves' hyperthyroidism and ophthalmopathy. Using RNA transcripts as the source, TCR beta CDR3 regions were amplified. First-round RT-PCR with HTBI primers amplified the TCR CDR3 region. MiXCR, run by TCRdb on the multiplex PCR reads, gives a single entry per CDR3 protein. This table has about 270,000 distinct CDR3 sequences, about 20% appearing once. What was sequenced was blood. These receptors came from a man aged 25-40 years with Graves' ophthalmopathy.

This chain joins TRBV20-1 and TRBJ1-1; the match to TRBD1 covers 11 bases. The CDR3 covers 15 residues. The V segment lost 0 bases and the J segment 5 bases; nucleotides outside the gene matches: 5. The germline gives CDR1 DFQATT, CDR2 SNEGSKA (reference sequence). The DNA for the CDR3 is TGCAGTGCTAGAGAGCCCGGACAGGGGGCAACTGAAGCTTTCTTT. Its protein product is CSAREPGQGATEAFF.

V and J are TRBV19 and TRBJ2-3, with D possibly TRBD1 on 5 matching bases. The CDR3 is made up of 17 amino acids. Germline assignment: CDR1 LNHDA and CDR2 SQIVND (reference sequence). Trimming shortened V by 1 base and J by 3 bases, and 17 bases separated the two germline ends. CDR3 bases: TGTGCCAGTAGTATAGGGGGTAGGGCAGGGCGGACAGATACGCAGTATTTT. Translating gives CASSIGGRAGRTDTQYF.

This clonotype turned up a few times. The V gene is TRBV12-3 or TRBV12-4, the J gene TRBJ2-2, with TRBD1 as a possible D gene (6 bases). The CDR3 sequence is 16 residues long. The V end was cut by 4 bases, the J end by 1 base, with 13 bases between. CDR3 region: CASSSGTPKNTGELFF. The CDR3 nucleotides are TGTGCCAGCAGTTCTGGGACACCGAAGAACACCGGGGAGCTGTTTTTT.

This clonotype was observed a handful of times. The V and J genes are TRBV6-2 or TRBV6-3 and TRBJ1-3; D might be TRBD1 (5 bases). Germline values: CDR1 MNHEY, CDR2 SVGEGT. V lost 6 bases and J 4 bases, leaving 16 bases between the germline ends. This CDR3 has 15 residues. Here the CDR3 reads CASSKAGGDGNTIYF. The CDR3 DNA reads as TGTGCCAGCAGCAAGGCCGGGGGGGACGGAAACACCATATATTTT.

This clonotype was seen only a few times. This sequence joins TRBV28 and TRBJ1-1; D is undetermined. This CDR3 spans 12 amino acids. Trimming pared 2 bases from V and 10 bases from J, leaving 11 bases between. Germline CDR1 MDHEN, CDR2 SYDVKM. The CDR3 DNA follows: TGTGCCAGCAGTTTAACGGCCCGTAGAGCTTTCTTT. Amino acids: CASSLTARRAFF.

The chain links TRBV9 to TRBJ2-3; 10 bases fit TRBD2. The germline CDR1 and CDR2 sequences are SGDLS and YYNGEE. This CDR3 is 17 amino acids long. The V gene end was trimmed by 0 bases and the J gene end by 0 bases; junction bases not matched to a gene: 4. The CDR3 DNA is TGTGCCAGCAGCGTAGGGACTAGCGGCTTTAGCACAGATACGCAGTATTTT. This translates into CASSVGTSGFSTDTQYF.

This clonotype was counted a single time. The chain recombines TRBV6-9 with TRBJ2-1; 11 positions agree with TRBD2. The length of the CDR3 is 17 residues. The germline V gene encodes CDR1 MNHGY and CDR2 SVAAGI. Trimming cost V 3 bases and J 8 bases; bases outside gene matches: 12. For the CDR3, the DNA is TGTGCCAGCAGTTACTTGGCTAGCGGGAGGAGTCGTGATGAGCAGTTCTTC. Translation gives CASSYLASGRSRDEQFF.

The chain's CDR3 is CASSERRGTFYGYTF. The DNA for the CDR3 is TGTGCCAGCAGTGAAAGAAGAGGGACATTCTATGGCTACACCTTC. The chain links TRBV25-1 to TRBJ1-2; D perhaps matches TRBD1 (6 bases). Germline V gives CDR1 MGHDK, CDR2 SYGVNS. This CDR3 has 15 residues. The V and J ends lost 2 bases and 4 bases respectively, with 14 bases between them.

The CDR3 loop is CASSPPGEREQYF. The CDR3 region has the DNA TGTGCCAGCAGTCCTCCAGGGGAACGCGAGCAGTACTTC. The gene calls are TRBV12-3 or TRBV12-4 and TRBJ2-7; D may be TRBD1 (6 bases). V was trimmed by 5 bases and J by 6 bases, leaving 14 bases between them. The CDR3 is 13 residues long.

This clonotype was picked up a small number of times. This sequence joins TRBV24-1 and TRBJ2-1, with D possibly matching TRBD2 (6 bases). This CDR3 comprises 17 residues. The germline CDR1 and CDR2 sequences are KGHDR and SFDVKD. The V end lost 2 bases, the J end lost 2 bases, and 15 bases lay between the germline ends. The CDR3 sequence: CATSDSYGGSPYNEQFF. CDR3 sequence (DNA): TGTGCCACCAGTGATTCCTATGGGGGGAGCCCCTACAATGAGCAGTTCTTC.

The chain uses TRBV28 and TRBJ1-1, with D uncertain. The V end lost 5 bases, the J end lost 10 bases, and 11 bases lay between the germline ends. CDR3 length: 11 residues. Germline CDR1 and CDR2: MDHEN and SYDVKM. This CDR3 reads CASSTTTPAFF. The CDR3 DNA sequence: TGTGCCAGCAGTACGACAACGCCAGCTTTCTTT.

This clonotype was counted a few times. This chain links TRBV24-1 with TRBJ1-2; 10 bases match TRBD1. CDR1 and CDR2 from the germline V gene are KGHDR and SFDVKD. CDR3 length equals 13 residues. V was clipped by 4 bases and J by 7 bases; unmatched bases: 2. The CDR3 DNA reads TGTGCCACCAGTGAATGGGACAGGGGTGGCTACACCTTC. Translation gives CATSEWDRGGYTF.

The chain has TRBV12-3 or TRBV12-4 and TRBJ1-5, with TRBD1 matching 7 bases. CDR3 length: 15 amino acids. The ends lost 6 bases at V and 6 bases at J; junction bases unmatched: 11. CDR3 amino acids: CASSPQGDLSQPQHF. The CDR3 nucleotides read TGTGCCAGCAGCCCGCAGGGGGATCTAAGTCAGCCCCAGCATTTT.

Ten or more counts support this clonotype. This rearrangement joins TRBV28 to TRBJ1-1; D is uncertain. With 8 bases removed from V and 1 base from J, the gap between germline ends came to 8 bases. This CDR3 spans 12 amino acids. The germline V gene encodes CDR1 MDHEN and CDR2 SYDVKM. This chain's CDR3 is CASSSPNTEAFF. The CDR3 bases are TGTGCCAGCTCTTCTCCGAACACTGAAGCTTTCTTT.

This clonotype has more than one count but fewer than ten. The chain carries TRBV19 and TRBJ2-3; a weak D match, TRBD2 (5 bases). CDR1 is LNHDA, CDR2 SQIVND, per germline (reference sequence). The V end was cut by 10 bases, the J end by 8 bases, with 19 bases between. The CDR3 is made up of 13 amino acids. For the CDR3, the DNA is TGTGCCACCCACCGGGGATCGGGCAGTACGCAGTATTTT. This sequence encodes CATHRGSGSTQYF. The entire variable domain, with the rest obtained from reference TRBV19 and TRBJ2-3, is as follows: DGGITQSPKYLFRKEGQNVTLSCEQNLNHDAMYWYRQDPGQGLRLIYYSQIVNDFQKGDIAEGYSVSREKKESFPLTVTSAQKNPTAFYLCATHRGSGSTQYFGPGTRLTVL.

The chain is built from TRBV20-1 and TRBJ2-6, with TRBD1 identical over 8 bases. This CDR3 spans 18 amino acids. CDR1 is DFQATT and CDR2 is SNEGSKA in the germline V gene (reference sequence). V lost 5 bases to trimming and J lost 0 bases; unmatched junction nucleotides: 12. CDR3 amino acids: CSAPGQGGVNSGANVLTF. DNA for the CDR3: TGCAGTGCTCCAGGACAGGGCGGAGTTAACTCTGGGGCCAACGTCCTGACTTTC.

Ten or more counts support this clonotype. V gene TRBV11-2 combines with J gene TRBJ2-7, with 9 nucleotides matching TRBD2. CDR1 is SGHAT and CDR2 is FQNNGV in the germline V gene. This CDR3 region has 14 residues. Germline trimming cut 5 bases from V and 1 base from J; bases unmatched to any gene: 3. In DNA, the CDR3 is TGTGCCAGCAGCCGGGGACTAGCTTCCTACGAGCAGTACTTC. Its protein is CASSRGLASYEQYF.

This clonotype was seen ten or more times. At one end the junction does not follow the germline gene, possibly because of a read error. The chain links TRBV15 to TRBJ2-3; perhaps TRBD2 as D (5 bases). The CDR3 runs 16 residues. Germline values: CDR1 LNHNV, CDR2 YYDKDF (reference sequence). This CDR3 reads CATRREVNEGADTQYF. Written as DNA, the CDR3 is TGTGCCACCAGAAGAGAGGTGAACGAGGGAGCAGATACGCAGTATTTT.

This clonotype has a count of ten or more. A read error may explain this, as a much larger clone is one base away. The CDR3 loop reads CAGSTRTDTQYF. The CDR3 nucleotides read TGTGCCGGCAGCACTCGGACAGATACGCAGTATTTT. This chain links TRBV11-2 with TRBJ2-3, with D uncertain. CDR1 and CDR2 (germline): SGHAT, FQNNGV. The CDR3 contains 12 residues. Full variable domain (remainder filled in from reference TRBV11-2 and TRBJ2-3): EAGVAQSPRYKIIEKRQSVAFWCNPISGHATLYWYQQILGQGPKLLIQFQNNGVVDDSQLPKDRFSAERLKGVDSTLKIQPAKLEDSAVYLCAGSTRTDTQYFGPGTRLTVL.

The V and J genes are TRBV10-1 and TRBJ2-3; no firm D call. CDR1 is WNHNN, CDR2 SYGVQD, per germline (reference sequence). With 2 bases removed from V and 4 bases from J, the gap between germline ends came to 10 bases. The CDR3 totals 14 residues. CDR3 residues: CASSEKGWSDTQYF. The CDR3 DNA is TGCGCCAGCAGTGAGAAGGGTTGGTCAGATACGCAGTATTTT.

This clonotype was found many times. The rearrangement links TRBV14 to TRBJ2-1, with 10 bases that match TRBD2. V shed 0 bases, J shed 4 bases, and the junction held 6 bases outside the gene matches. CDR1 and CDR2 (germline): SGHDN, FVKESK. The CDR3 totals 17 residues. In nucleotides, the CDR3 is TGTGCCAGCAGCCAAGAGTTCAGCGGGAGGGTTTACAATGAGCAGTTCTTC. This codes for CASSQEFSGRVYNEQFF.

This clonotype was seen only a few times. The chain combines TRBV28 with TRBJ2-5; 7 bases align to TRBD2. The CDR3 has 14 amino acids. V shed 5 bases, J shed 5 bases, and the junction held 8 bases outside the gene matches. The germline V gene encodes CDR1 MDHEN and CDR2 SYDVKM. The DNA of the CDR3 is TGTGCCAGCAGTCCCCCGGGGAGGGGTGAGACCCAGTACTTC. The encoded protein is CASSPPGRGETQYF.